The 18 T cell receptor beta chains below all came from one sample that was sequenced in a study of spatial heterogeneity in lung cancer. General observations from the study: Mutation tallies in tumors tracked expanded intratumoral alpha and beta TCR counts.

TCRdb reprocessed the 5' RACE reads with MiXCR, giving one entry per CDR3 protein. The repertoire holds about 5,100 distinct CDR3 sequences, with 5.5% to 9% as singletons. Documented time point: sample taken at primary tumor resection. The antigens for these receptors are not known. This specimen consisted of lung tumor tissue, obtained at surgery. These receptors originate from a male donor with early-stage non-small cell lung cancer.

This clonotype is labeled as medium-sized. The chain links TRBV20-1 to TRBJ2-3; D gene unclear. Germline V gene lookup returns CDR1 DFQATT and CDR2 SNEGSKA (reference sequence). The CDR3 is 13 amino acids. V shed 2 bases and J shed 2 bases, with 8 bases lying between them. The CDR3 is CSARFEYTDTQYF. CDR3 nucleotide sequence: TGCAGTGCTAGATTCGAGTACACAGATACGCAGTATTTT.

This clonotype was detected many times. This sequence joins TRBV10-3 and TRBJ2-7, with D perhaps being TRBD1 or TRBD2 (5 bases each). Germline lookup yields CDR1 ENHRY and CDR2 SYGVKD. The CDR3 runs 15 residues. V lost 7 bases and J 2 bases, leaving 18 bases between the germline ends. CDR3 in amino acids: CAINPRGAGTYEQYF. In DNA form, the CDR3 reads TGTGCCATCAATCCCCGAGGGGCCGGGACCTACGAGCAGTACTTC.

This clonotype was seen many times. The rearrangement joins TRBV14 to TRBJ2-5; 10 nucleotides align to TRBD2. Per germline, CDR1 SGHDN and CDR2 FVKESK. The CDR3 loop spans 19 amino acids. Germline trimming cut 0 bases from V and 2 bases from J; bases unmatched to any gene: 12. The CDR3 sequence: CASSQDPVESGGVQETQYF. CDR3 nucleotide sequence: TGTGCCAGCAGCCAAGATCCGGTTGAAAGCGGGGGGGTTCAAGAGACCCAGTACTTC.

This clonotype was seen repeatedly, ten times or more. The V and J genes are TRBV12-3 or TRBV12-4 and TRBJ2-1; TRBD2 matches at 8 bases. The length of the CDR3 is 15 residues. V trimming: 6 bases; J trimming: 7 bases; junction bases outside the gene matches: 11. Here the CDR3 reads CASSPSRGGRNEQFF. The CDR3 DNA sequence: TGTGCCAGCAGCCCCTCACGGGGGGGCCGGAATGAGCAGTTCTTC.

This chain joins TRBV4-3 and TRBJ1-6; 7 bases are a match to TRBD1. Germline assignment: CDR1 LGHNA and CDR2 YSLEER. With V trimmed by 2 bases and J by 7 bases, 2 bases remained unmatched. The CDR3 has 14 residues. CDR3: CASSQTGDNSPLHF. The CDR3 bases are TGCGCCAGCAGCCAAACAGGGGACAATTCACCCCTCCACTTT.

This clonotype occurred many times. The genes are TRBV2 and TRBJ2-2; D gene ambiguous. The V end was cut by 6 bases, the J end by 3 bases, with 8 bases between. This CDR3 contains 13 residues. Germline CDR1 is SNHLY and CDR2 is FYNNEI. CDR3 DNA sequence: TGTGCCAGCAGCAAGGTTTACACCGGGGAGCTGTTTTTT. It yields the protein CASSKVYTGELFF. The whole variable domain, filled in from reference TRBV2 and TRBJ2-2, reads EPEVTQTPSHQVTQMGQEVILRCVPISNHLYFYWYRQILGQKVEFLVSFYNNEISEKSEIFDDQFSVERPDGSNFTLKIRSTKLEDSAMYFCASSKVYTGELFFGEGSRLTVL.

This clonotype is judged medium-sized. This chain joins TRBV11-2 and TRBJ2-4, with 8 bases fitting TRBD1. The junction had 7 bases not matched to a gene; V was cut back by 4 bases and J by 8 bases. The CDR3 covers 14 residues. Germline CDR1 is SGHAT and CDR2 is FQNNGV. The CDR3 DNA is TGTGCCAGCAGCTGGCAGGGGGCGTCGGACATTCAGTACTTC. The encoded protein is CASSWQGASDIQYF.

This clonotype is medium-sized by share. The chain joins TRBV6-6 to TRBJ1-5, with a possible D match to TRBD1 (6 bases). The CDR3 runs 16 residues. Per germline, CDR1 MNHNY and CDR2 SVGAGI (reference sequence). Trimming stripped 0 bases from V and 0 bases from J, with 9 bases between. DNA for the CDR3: TGTGCCAGCAGTTACTCGGGACACAATAGCAATCAGCCCCAGCATTTT. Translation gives CASSYSGHNSNQPQHF.

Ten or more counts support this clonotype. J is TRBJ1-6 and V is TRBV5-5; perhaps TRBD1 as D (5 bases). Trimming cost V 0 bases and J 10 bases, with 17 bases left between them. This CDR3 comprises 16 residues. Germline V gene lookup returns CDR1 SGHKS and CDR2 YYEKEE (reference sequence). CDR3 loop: CASSLASAGWQSPLHF. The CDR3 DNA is TGTGCCAGCAGCTTGGCTTCGGCAGGGTGGCAATCACCCCTCCACTTT.

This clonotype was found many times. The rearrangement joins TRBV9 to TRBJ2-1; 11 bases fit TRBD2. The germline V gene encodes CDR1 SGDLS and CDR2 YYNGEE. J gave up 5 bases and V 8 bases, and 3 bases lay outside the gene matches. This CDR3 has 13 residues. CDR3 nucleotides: TGTGCCAGTGGGGGACTAGCGGACAATGAGCAGTTCTTC. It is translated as CASGGLADNEQFF.

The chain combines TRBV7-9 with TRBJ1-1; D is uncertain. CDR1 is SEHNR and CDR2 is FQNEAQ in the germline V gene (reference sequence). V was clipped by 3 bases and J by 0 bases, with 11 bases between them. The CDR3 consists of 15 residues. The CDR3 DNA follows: TGTGCCAGCAGCTTCCCCTCTAACTTGAACACTGAAGCTTTCTTT. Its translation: CASSFPSNLNTEAFF.

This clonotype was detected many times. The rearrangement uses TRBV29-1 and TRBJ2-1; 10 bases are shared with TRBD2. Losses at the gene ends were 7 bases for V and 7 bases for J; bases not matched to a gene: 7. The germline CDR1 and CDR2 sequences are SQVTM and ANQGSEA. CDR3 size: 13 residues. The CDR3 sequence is CSGSGGALNEQFF. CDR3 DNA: TGCAGCGGGAGCGGGGGGGCTTTAAATGAGCAGTTCTTC.

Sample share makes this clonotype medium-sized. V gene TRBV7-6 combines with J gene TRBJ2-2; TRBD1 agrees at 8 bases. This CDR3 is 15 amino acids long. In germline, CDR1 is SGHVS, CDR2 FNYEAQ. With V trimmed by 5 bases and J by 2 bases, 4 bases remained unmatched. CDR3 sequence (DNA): TGTGCCAGCAGCAGGACAGGGATAAACACCGGGGAGCTGTTTTTT. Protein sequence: CASSRTGINTGELFF.

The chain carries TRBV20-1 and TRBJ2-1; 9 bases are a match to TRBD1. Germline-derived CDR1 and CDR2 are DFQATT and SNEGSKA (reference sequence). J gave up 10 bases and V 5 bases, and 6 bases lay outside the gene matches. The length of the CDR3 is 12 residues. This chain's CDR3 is CSAWDRAQEQFF. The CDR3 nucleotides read TGCAGTGCTTGGGACAGGGCGCAAGAGCAGTTCTTC.

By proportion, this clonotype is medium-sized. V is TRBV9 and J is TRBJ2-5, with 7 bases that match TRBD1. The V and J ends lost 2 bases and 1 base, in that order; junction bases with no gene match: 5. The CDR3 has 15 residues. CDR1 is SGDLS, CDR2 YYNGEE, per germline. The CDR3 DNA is TGTGCCAGCAGCGTCGGGACAGACTTCCAAGAGACCCAGTACTTC. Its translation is CASSVGTDFQETQYF.

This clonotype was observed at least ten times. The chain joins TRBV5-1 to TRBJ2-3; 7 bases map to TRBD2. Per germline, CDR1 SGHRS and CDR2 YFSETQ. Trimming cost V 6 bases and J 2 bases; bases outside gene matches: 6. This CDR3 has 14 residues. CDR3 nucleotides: TGCGCCAGCAAGGCTAGCGGACCCACAGATACGCAGTATTTT. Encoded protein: CASKASGPTDTQYF.

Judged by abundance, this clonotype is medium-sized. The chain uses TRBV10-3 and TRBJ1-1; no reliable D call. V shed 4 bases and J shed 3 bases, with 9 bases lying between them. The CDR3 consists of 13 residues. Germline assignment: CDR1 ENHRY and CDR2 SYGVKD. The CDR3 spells CAISGRQDTEAFF. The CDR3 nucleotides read TGTGCCATCAGTGGGAGGCAGGACACTGAAGCTTTCTTT.

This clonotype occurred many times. The CDR3 coding sequence is TGTGCCAGCAGCCGCCAGGACAGGCCCAACTATGGCTACACCTTC. Translation gives CASSRQDRPNYGYTF. The chain carries TRBV11-1 and TRBJ1-2; 7 positions agree with TRBD1. Germline V gene sequence: CDR1 SGHAT, CDR2 FQDESV (reference sequence). The CDR3 has 15 amino acids. V shed 5 bases and J 2 bases; nucleotides not matched to a gene: 8. The variable domain in full, with the rest retrieved from reference TRBV11-1 and TRBJ1-2, is EAEVAQSPRYKITEKSQAVAFWCDPISGHATLYWYRQILGQGPELLVQFQDESVVDDSQLPKDRFSAERLKGVDSTLKIQPAELGDSAMYLCASSRQDRPNYGYTFGSGTRLTVV.